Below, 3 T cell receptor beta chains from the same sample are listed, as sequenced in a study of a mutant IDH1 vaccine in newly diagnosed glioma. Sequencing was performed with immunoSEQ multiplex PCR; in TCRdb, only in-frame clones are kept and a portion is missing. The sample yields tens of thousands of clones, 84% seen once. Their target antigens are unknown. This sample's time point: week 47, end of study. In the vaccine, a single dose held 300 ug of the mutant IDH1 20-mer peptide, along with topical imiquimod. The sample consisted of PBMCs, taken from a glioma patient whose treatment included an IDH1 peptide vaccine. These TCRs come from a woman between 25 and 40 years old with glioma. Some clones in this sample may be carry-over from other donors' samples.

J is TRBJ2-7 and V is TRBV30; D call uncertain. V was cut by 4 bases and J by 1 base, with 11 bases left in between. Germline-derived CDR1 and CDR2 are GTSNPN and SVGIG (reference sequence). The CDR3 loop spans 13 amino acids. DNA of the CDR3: TGTGCCTGGACAAAAGACAAGTCCTACGAGCAGTACTTC. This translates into CAWTKDKSYEQYF.

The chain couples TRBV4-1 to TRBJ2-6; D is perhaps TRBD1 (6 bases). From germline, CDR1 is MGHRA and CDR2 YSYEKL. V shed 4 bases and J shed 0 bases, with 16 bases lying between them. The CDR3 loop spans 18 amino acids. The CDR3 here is CASSPETGSTSGANVLTF. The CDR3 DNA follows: TGCGCCAGCAGCCCCGAGACAGGATCTACCTCTGGGGCCAACGTCCTGACTTTC.

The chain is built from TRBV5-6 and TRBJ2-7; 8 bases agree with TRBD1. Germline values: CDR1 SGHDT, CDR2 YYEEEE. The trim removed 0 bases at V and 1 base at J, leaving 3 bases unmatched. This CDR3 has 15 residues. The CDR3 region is CASSLDGTGSYEQYF. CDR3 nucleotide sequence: TGTGCCAGCAGCTTGGACGGGACAGGATCCTACGAGCAGTACTTC.